This T cell receptor beta chain is drawn from a study of human T cells and chemical hapten exposure (dated by TCRdb to the early 2020s). About the full investigation: For sensitization, 2% DPC in acetone was applied to a 2 cm by 2 cm area of upper inner arm skin. Patch tests used Finn chambers with 0.01% DPC on the upper back, scored after 6 days by International Contact Dermatitis Research Group standards. The libraries were sequenced as a pool, and the TCR yield per sample differed mostly because of small variations in library volumes within the pool. About 30 alopecia patients provided blood for TCR sequencing at one to four time points (pre-sensitization, 2, 6 and 24 weeks). Throughout the study period of roughly 24 weeks, patients also received therapeutic DPC doses to the scalp every week. Patient blood was sampled pre-sensitization (week 0) and at 2, 6 and about 24 weeks after DPC sensitization. Peripheral blood TCR repertoire changes were tracked in vivo in alopecia patients during primary and secondary sensitization to the hapten diphenylcyclopropenone (DPC). The mostly female patient cohort included alopecia areata with under or over 50% scalp involvement, alopecia totalis and alopecia universalis.

The intended sense of this specimen's time point label: patch test 1, 2 weeks after DPC sensitization. The treatment or condition label here, explained by the study, means: therapeutic diphenylcyclopropenone sensitization with weekly scalp DPC. At each patch-test visit, blood was drawn before the patch test was applied. To be eligible, patients had to be aged 18 to 70, diagnosed with alopecia and judged suitable for DPC therapy, while pregnant patients were excluded. Total RNA was extracted from unfractionated whole blood that had been collected in Tempus Blood RNA tubes. Library creation used RACE. TCRdb names NextSeq 500 as the instrument used. Library preparation attached unique molecular identifiers to individual cDNA molecules for quantitative, reproducible TCR counting. From each blood RNA sample, both TCR alpha and TCR beta chains were sequenced. Per the source publication's procedure: A median of roughly 100,000 TCRs per sample was observed, with a range of about 23,224 to 700,000. V, J and CDR3 annotation of the TCR reads was performed with the Decombinator software suite. For PS versus PT1 abundance plots, all samples were subsampled to the same number of TCRs (28,000). Expanded TCRs were defined as absent before sensitization and observed at least eight times at the 2-week time point. In-frame beta chains were kept once TCRdb had trimmed the public reads at Q25 with fastp and called clones with MiXCR. Rows with a matching CDR3 protein are joined into one entry that keeps the most common DNA and genes. The V and J calls, along with clone size, are taken from TCRdb and not from the paper's own processing. Within this sample are about 120,000 distinct CDR3 sequences, with approximately 13% of them counted one time only. 0.8% to 1% of the sample lies in the top ten.

In its sample, this clonotype was seen many times. Its recognized antigen is unknown. No clone much larger than this one lies a single base away; base qualities are absent. Its CDR3 holds 14 amino acids, cysteine through phenylalanine. Only the CDR3 part of the read is kept: 42 bases, read in frame from the first base. Deletion took 1 base off V and 1 base off J, with a span of 6 bases between the germline ends. Findings and caveats that apply to the study as a whole: Expanded TCRs formed significantly more large CDR3 similarity clusters than pre-sensitization or healthy control sets, consistent with antigen-driven responses. Patch test score correlated positively with the number of PT1 expanded TCRs, reaching significance at thresholds 8, 16 and 32 but not at 4. Because all patients had alopecia, a presumed autoimmune disease, the immune response of the patients might differ from that of healthy individuals. After repeated subsampling, changes were observed in the strength of the expansion versus patch-test correlation and in the threshold at which the correlation became significant. No change with DPC sensitization was found in the number of TCRs above 1 in 1000 frequency, and no evidence of global repertoire structure alterations was found.

The origin of this receptor is a man aged 18 to 30 with alopecia areata. Some clones in this sample may be carry-over from other donors' samples. The source material was whole blood, sampled in connection with sensitization to the hapten diphenylcyclopropenone (DPC). The rearrangement combines TRBV12-3 or TRBV12-4 with TRBJ2-3; a weak D assignment points to TRBD2 (5 bases agree). The bases read TGTGCCAGCAGTTTAGTCGGGGGCACAGATACGCAGTATTTT. Its coded protein is CASSLVGGTDTQYF.